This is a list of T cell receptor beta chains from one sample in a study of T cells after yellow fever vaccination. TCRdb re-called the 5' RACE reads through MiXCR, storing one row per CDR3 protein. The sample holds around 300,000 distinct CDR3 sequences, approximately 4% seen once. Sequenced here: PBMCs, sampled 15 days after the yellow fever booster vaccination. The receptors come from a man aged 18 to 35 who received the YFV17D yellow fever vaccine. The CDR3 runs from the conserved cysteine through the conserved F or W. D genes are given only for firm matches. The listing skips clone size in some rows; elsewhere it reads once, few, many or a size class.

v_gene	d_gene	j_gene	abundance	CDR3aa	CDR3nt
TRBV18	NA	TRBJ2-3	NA	CASSQSSTDTQYF	TGTGCCAGCTCACAGTCTAGCACAGATACGCAGTATTTT
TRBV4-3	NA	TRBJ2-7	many	CASSQRWAVNYEQYF	TGCGCCAGCAGCCAGAGGTGGGCGGTGAACTACGAGCAGTACTTC
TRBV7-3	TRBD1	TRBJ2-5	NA	CASSPRRGLSETQYF	TGTGCCAGCAGCCCTCGCAGGGGGCTTTCGGAGACCCAGTACTTC
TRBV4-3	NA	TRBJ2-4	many	CASSQGQQNIQYF	TGCGCCAGCAGCCAAGGGCAGCAAAACATTCAGTACTTC
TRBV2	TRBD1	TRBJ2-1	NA	CARTDRGLNEQFF	TGTGCCAGGACGGACAGGGGGCTCAATGAGCAGTTCTTC
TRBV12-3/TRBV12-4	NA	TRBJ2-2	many	CASRSAGMSYTGELFF	TGTGCCAGCAGGTCAGCAGGGATGTCGTACACCGGGGAGCTGTTTTTT
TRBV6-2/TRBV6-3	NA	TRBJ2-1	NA	CASTYRGGANEQFF	TGTGCCAGCACCTATAGGGGGGGGGCGAATGAGCAGTTCTTC
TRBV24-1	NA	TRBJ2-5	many	CATSDARQGGEETQYF	TGTGCCACCAGTGATGCTCGACAGGGAGGGGAAGAGACCCAGTACTTC
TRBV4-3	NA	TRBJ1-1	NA	CASSQGPAGKDTEAFF	TGCGCCAGCAGCCAAGGGCCGGCCGGGAAGGACACTGAAGCTTTCTTT
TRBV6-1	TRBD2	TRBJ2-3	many	CASSGVLAGGQYF	TGTGCCAGCAGTGGCGTATTAGCGGGGGGACAGTATTTT
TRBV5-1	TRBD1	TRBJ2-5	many	CASSLEGQGETQYF	TGCGCCAGCAGCTTGGAAGGACAGGGGGAGACCCAGTACTTC
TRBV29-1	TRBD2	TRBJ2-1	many	CSSRAGGPVNNEQFF	TGCAGCAGTCGAGCGGGGGGGCCGGTTAACAATGAGCAGTTCTTC
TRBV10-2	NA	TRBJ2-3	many	CASILDRQVDTQYF	TGCGCCAGCATCCTGGACCGTCAGGTAGATACGCAGTATTTT
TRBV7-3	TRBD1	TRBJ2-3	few	CASSLRTGAATDTQYF	TGTGCCAGCAGCCTCCGGACAGGGGCTGCCACAGATACGCAGTATTTT
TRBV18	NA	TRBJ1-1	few	CASSPRSENTEAFF	TGTGCCAGCTCACCTCGCTCCGAGAACACTGAAGCTTTCTTT
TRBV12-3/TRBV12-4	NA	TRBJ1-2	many	CASSFHLGRGTRGYTF	TGTGCCAGCAGTTTTCACCTCGGCCGGGGGACGAGAGGCTACACCTTC
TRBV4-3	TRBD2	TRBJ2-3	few	CASSQDMPSGASTDTQYF	TGCGCCAGCAGCCAAGATATGCCTAGCGGGGCTAGCACAGATACGCAGTATTTT
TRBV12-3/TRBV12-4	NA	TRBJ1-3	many	CASSLAPGGAVSGNTIYF	TGTGCCAGCAGTTTAGCGCCTGGGGGCGCGGTTTCTGGAAACACCATATATTTT
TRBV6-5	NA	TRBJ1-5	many	CASSYSGHSSNQPQHF	TGTGCCAGCAGTTACTCGGGACACAGTAGCAATCAGCCCCAGCATTTT
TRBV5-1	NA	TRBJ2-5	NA	CASSLGLTVQETQYF	TGCGCCAGCAGCTTGGGTTTGACAGTCCAAGAGACCCAGTACTTC
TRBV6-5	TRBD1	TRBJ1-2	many	CASSPDRVEGYTF	TGTGCCAGCAGTCCGGACAGGGTTGAGGGCTACACCTTC
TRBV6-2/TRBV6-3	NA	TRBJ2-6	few	CASSTDRLLAHSGANVLTF	TGTGCCAGCAGCACCGACAGGCTATTAGCGCACTCTGGGGCCAACGTCCTGACTTTC
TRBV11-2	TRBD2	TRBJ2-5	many	CASSTSGGAGTQYF	TGTGCCAGCAGCACTAGCGGGGGGGCGGGGACCCAGTACTTC
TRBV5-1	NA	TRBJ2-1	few	CASSPIGVGLSSYNEQFF	TGCGCCAGCAGCCCTATCGGGGTGGGCCTTAGCTCCTACAATGAGCAGTTCTTC
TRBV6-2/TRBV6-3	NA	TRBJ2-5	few	CASSSQIQETQYF	TGTGCCAGCAGTTCGCAGATTCAAGAGACCCAGTACTTC
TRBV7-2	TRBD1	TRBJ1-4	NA	CASSLRQGASNEKLFF	TGTGCCAGCAGCTTACGACAGGGGGCATCTAATGAAAAACTGTTTTTT